The rows below give T cell receptor beta chains drawn from one sample of a study of control samples from healthy donors and cancer patients. Clones were sequenced by immunoSEQ multiplex PCR, and TCRdb holds only the in-frame ones, with some missing. The top ten clones hold roughly 1.6% of a sample with roughly 200,000 clones, just under 95% of them seen once. Sequences were obtained from blood. The receptor set was obtained from a man between 18 and 29 years old in good health. CDR3s include the opening cysteine and the closing phenylalanine or tryptophan. The D gene is left open where the match is weak. Size is stated for part of the rows, as once, few or many counts, or as a class when the clone is expanded.

D gene: TRBD2; clone size: -; V gene: TRBV5-1; J gene: TRBJ2-2; CDR3 DNA: TGCGCCAGCAGCTTGGGACTAGCGGGGATAAACACCGGGGAGCTGTTTTTT; CDR3 protein: CASSLGLAGINTGELFF
D gene: -; clone size: -; V gene: TRBV21-1; J gene: TRBJ1-4; CDR3 DNA: TGTGCCAGCAGCCCCCGATGGACAGGGCTTGCAACTAATGAAAAACTGTTTTTT; CDR3 protein: CASSPRWTGLATNEKLFF
D gene: TRBD2; clone size: -; V gene: TRBV28; J gene: TRBJ2-2; CDR3 DNA: TGTGCCTCACGCCGGGGGCGGGGGGCGGACACCGGGGAGCTGTTTTTT; CDR3 protein: CASRRGRGADTGELFF
D gene: -; clone size: -; V gene: TRBV10-3; J gene: TRBJ1-2; CDR3 DNA: TGTGCCATCAGCGGACAGATCGTAGGCTATGGCTACACCTTC; CDR3 protein: CAISGQIVGYGYTF
D gene: -; clone size: -; V gene: TRBV5-1; J gene: TRBJ1-4; CDR3 DNA: TGCGCCAGCACCCTCGGGGGTACAGCTAATGAAAAACTGTTTTTT; CDR3 protein: CASTLGGTANEKLFF
D gene: -; clone size: -; V gene: TRBV19; J gene: TRBJ2-6; CDR3 DNA: TGTGCCAGTAGTAGCTCCGGAAAGTCAGGGGCCAACGTCCTGACTTTC; CDR3 protein: CASSSSGKSGANVLTF
D gene: -; clone size: once; V gene: TRBV30; J gene: TRBJ1-4; CDR3 DNA: TGTGCCTGGAGAGGCCGGCAGGGAAACGAAAAACTGTTTTTT; CDR3 protein: CAWRGRQGNEKLFF
D gene: TRBD1; clone size: -; V gene: TRBV6-5; J gene: TRBJ1-2; CDR3 DNA: TGTGCCAGCAGTCCCGGGACAGTTGGGGGCTACACCTTC; CDR3 protein: CASSPGTVGGYTF
D gene: TRBD2; clone size: -; V gene: TRBV2; J gene: TRBJ2-5; CDR3 DNA: TGTGCCAGCAGCTTGAAGCGGGGGTTTGCAGAGACCCAGTACTTC; CDR3 protein: CASSLKRGFAETQYF
D gene: -; clone size: -; V gene: TRBV20-1; J gene: TRBJ1-4; CDR3 DNA: TGCAGTGCTAGTGGAGGGAGTGAAAAACTGTTTTTT; CDR3 protein: CSASGGSEKLFF
D gene: -; clone size: -; V gene: TRBV6-5; J gene: TRBJ2-1; CDR3 DNA: TGTGCCTGCAGGACATACAATGAGCAGTTCTTC; CDR3 protein: CACRTYNEQFF
D gene: -; clone size: -; V gene: TRBV10-3; J gene: TRBJ1-6; CDR3 DNA: TGTGCCACCATCGATATAGGGGGTTCACCCCTCCACTTT; CDR3 protein: CATIDIGGSPLHF